Below are 31 T cell receptor beta chains sequenced from a single sample in a study of blood T cell repertoires in COVID-19. Using immunoSEQ multiplex PCR, the repertoire was profiled, and TCRdb retains in-frame clones only, with some absent. Seen here are about 51,000 clones, approximately 86% observed once, and the top ten hold about 4%. Sequencing input: peripheral blood. All receptors come from a man older than 75 with active COVID-19.

The chain carries TRBV7-8 and TRBJ2-2, with a tentative D call TRBD2 (5 bases). The CDR3 extends over 15 amino acids. CDR1 SGHVS and CDR2 FQNEAQ come from the germline V gene. Trimming left V 7 bases short and J 13 bases short, with 25 bases between. The CDR3 DNA follows: TGTGCCAGCACCACCCAATTAGGTCTACGGGGTGGGCTGTTTTTT. This translates into CASTTQLGLRGGLFF.

This sequence joins TRBV2 and TRBJ2-1; the match to TRBD2 covers 12 bases. From germline, CDR1 is SNHLY and CDR2 FYNNEI. The CDR3 totals 16 residues. Trimming cost V 7 bases and J 0 bases; bases outside gene matches: 4. CDR3 sequence reads: CASKLAGGFSYNEQFF. The CDR3 coding sequence is TGTGCCAGCAAACTAGCGGGAGGCTTCTCCTACAATGAGCAGTTCTTC.

The rearrangement joins TRBV15 to TRBJ2-3, with 7 nucleotides matching TRBD2. The CDR3 runs to 18 residues. V trimming: 6 bases; J trimming: 0 bases; junction bases outside the gene matches: 15. Germline CDR1 reads LNHNV; CDR2 reads YYDKDF (reference sequence). Here the CDR3 reads CATSTQGREPFSTDTQYF. As DNA, the CDR3 is TGTGCCACCAGTACGCAAGGGAGGGAGCCTTTTAGCACAGATACGCAGTATTTT.

The rearrangement links TRBV2 to TRBJ2-1; D is unresolved. V lost 2 bases, J lost 5 bases, and 7 bases lay in between. The CDR3 has 13 residues. CDR1 SNHLY and CDR2 FYNNEI come from the germline V gene. CDR3 in DNA: TGTGCCAGCAGTGAACTCGGTGACAATGAGCAGTTCTTC. It is translated as CASSELGDNEQFF.

This clone has only a few counts. This chain connects TRBV30 to TRBJ2-3, with TRBD1 as a possible D gene (6 bases). With 4 bases removed from V and 6 bases from J, the gap between germline ends came to 8 bases. The CDR3 loop spans 11 amino acids. Germline V gives CDR1 GTSNPN, CDR2 SVGIG (reference sequence). CDR3 DNA: TGTGCCTGGACTAGGGGGGATACGCAGTATTTT. As protein: CAWTRGDTQYF.

The genes are TRBV25-1 and TRBJ2-4; D call uncertain. The CDR3 runs to 14 residues. The V gene's germline CDR1 is MGHDK and CDR2 SYGVNS. V dropped 1 base and J dropped 7 bases, with 11 bases sitting between them. This CDR3 is CASSESILANIQYF. The CDR3 DNA reads as TGTGCCAGCAGTGAATCAATTCTCGCGAACATTCAGTACTTC.

V is TRBV11-2 and J is TRBJ2-1, with a weak D call TRBD2 (5 bases). The length of the CDR3 is 17 residues. Trimming took 0 bases from V and 3 from J, leaving 15 bases between them. Germline CDR1 is SGHAT and CDR2 is FQNNGV. The CDR3 DNA sequence: TGTGCCAGCAGCTTAGACTCTCCGCTAGCTGGCTACAATGAGCAGTTCTTC. Protein sequence: CASSLDSPLAGYNEQFF. The variable domain in full, completed from reference TRBV11-2 and TRBJ2-1, reads EAGVAQSPRYKIIEKRQSVAFWCNPISGHATLYWYQQILGQGPKLLIQFQNNGVVDDSQLPKDRFSAERLKGVDSTLKIQPAKLEDSAVYLCASSLDSPLAGYNEQFFGPGTRLTVL.

The chain joins TRBV5-4 to TRBJ2-2; 8 nucleotides match TRBD2. Germline V CDR1 and CDR2: SGHNT, YYREEE (reference sequence). Germline trimming cut 0 bases from V and 4 bases from J; bases unmatched to any gene: 5. This CDR3 has 16 residues. CDR3 coding DNA: TGTGCCAGCAGCTTGGAGACTAGCGTGGGCACCGGGGAGCTGTTTTTT. Translating it yields CASSLETSVGTGELFF.

This sequence joins TRBV28 and TRBJ1-1; tentatively, D is TRBD1 (5 bases). V lost 7 bases, J lost 0 bases, and 24 bases lay in between. The CDR3 spans 18 residues. Germline V gene data show CDR1 as MDHEN and CDR2 as SYDVKM. This chain's CDR3 is CASTSDWALGAMNTEAFF. For the CDR3, the DNA is TGTGCCAGCACCTCAGACTGGGCTCTTGGGGCTATGAACACTGAAGCTTTCTTT.

The rearrangement uses TRBV18 and TRBJ2-1, with TRBD1 matching 9 bases. The CDR3 extends over 17 amino acids. The germline CDR1 and CDR2 sequences are KGHSH and LQKENI. The ends lost 1 base at V and 6 bases at J; junction bases unmatched: 10. CDR3 amino acids: CASSPRSGTGSPNEQFF. In DNA form, the CDR3 reads TGTGCCAGCTCACCACGGTCCGGGACAGGGTCTCCCAATGAGCAGTTCTTC.

In nucleotides, the CDR3 is TGTGCCAGCAATAGGCAGGTGATGAACACCGGGGAGCTGTTTTTT. This encodes CASNRQVMNTGELFF. V gene TRBV13 combines with J gene TRBJ2-2; D call uncertain. Germline V gives CDR1 PRHDT, CDR2 FYEKMQ (reference sequence). The V end lost 7 bases, the J end lost 1 base, and 13 bases lay between the germline ends. This CDR3 spans 15 amino acids.

The chain is built from TRBV3-1 (or the pseudogene TRBV3-2) and TRBJ2-3; TRBD1 matches 9 bases. Per germline, CDR1 LGHDT and CDR2 YNNKEL (reference sequence). This CDR3 comprises 15 residues. The V and J ends lost 5 bases and 4 bases, in that order; junction bases with no gene match: 7. CDR3 coding DNA: TGTGCCAGCAGCATACAGGGGGCAGGCTCAGATACGCAGTATTTT. Translation: CASSIQGAGSDTQYF.

The J gene is TRBJ1-2, the V gene TRBV28; TRBD1 is a possible D gene (6 bases). The CDR3 loop spans 18 amino acids. Germline V lookup: CDR1 MDHEN, CDR2 SYDVKM. V lost 6 bases and J 3 bases, leaving 26 bases between the germline ends. The CDR3 nucleotides are TGTGCCAGCAGGATCGGCAGGGGACGTCGCGTGTCGTACTATGGCTACACCTTC. Amino acid sequence: CASRIGRGRRVSYYGYTF.

The genes are TRBV6-6 and TRBJ1-5, with TRBD1 matching over 8 bases. Germline-derived CDR1 and CDR2 are MNHNY and SVGAGI (reference sequence). With 5 bases clipped from V and 0 bases from J, the junction kept 9 bases outside the gene matches. This CDR3 spans 17 amino acids. CDR3 region: CASSPGTGVYSNQPQHF. The DNA of the CDR3 is TGTGCCAGCAGTCCCGGGACAGGAGTTTATAGCAATCAGCCCCAGCATTTT.

The V gene is TRBV5-1, the J gene TRBJ2-5, with 10 bases identical to TRBD1. The CDR3 covers 13 residues. The germline V gene encodes CDR1 SGHRS and CDR2 YFSETQ. V lost 4 bases to trimming and J lost 5 bases; unmatched junction nucleotides: 2. The CDR3 DNA follows: TGCGCCAGCAGCGTGACAGGGGGCGAGACCCAGTACTTC. Protein sequence: CASSVTGGETQYF. Looking up the rest from reference TRBV5-1 and TRBJ2-5 gives the full variable domain: KAGVTQTPRYLIKTRGQQVTLSCSPISGHRSVSWYQQTPGQGLQFLFEYFSETQRNKGNFPGRFSGRQFSNSRSEMNVSTLELGDSALYLCASSVTGGETQYFGPGTRLLVL.

V gene TRBV19 combines with J gene TRBJ2-4, with D perhaps TRBD1 (6 bases). The V and J ends lost 5 bases and 9 bases respectively, with 14 bases between them. The CDR3 is 13 amino acids. The germline V gene has CDR1 LNHDA and CDR2 SQIVND (reference sequence). CDR3: CASSDRDTGIQYF. CDR3 nucleotides: TGTGCCAGTAGTGACCGGGACACCGGCATTCAGTACTTC.

CDR3 sequence (DNA): TGTGCCACCAGTGCCTCAGCCTACAATGAGCAGTTCTTC. This encodes CATSASAYNEQFF. The chain uses TRBV24-1 and TRBJ2-1; no reliable D call. This CDR3 is built from 13 residues. The V gene's germline CDR1 is KGHDR and CDR2 SFDVKD. Deletions cut 5 bases from V and 2 bases from J, with 6 bases between.

J is TRBJ2-2 and V is TRBV5-1, with a weak D call TRBD1 (5 bases). Trimming took 3 bases from V and 5 from J, leaving 14 bases between them. Germline V gene sequence: CDR1 SGHRS, CDR2 YFSETQ. This CDR3 contains 15 residues. The CDR3 is CASSSDRKTTGELFF. The CDR3 bases are TGCGCCAGCAGCTCCGACAGAAAAACTACCGGGGAGCTGTTTTTT.

The rearrangement uses TRBV30 and TRBJ2-1; no clear D gene. CDR1 is GTSNPN, CDR2 SVGIG, per germline (reference sequence). The CDR3 covers 13 residues. Trimming stripped 3 bases from V and 0 bases from J, with 6 bases between. The CDR3 coding sequence is TGTGCCTGGAGACAGAGCTCCTACAATGAGCAGTTCTTC. It yields the protein CAWRQSSYNEQFF.

The chain employs TRBV28 and TRBJ2-1; 14 nucleotides line up with TRBD2. The CDR3 has 17 amino acids. With 5 bases clipped from V and 13 bases from J, the junction kept 16 bases outside the gene matches. Germline V gives CDR1 MDHEN, CDR2 SYDVKM. The CDR3 loop is CASSKRGSGLAGGHQFF. The CDR3, as DNA: TGTGCCAGCAGTAAACGAGGATCAGGACTAGCGGGAGGCCATCAGTTCTTC.

The rearrangement links TRBV6-5 to TRBJ1-5; 7 nucleotides agree with TRBD1. CDR3 size: 14 residues. CDR1 is MNHEY, CDR2 SVGAGI, per germline. Trimming cost V 8 bases and J 0 bases; bases outside gene matches: 4. Here the CDR3 DNA reads TGTGCCAGCCGGGACAGCCATAGCAATCAGCCCCAGCATTTT. The encoded protein is CASRDSHSNQPQHF.

The chain has TRBV6-5 and TRBJ2-1, with a possible D match to TRBD2 (6 bases). Trimming took 7 bases from V and 6 from J, leaving 19 bases between them. The CDR3 has 15 residues. The V gene's germline CDR1 is MNHEY and CDR2 SVGAGI. CDR3 in amino acids: CASKPGRGAVNEQFF. Here the CDR3 DNA reads TGTGCCAGCAAACCAGGGCGGGGCGCGGTCAATGAGCAGTTCTTC.

CDR3 bases: TGTGCCAGCAGCCAAGAAATTCTAGGTAGGACCTACAATGAGCAGTTCTTC. Protein product: CASSQEILGRTYNEQFF. This chain links TRBV3-1 (or the pseudogene TRBV3-2) with TRBJ2-1; D is ambiguous. The CDR3 is 17 residues long. Germline CDR1 is LGHDT and CDR2 is YNNKEL (reference sequence). V was pared by 0 bases and J by 2 bases, with 14 bases between.

This chain links TRBV5-1 with TRBJ2-3, with TRBD1 as a possible D gene (5 bases). Trimming cost V 0 bases and J 6 bases, with 11 bases left between them. Germline assignment: CDR1 SGHRS and CDR2 YFSETQ. CDR3 size: 14 residues. The CDR3 region has the DNA TGCGCCAGCAGCTTGGGATCCCCAGGGGATACGCAGTATTTT. Its translation is CASSLGSPGDTQYF.

The chain couples TRBV5-4 to TRBJ2-2; D gene uncertain. Trimming took 4 bases from V and 3 from J, leaving 10 bases between them. The V gene's germline CDR1 is SGHNT and CDR2 YYREEE (reference sequence). This CDR3 comprises 14 residues. CDR3 amino acids: CASSPDSYTGELFF. In DNA, the CDR3 is TGTGCCAGCAGCCCTGACTCCTACACCGGGGAGCTGTTTTTT.

This chain uses TRBV7-2 with TRBJ2-3; TRBD2 aligns across 12 bases. The CDR3 sequence is 16 residues long. J was trimmed by 4 bases and V by 3 bases; bases with no gene match: 5. From germline, CDR1 is SGHTA and CDR2 FQGNSA. CDR3 sequence reads: CASSFRLAGAPDTQYF. Written as DNA, the CDR3 is TGTGCCAGCAGCTTTAGACTAGCGGGAGCCCCAGATACGCAGTATTTT.

This chain connects TRBV7-3 to TRBJ2-5, with D perhaps matching TRBD1 (8 bases). There are 15 residues in the CDR3. Germline CDR1 SGHTA, CDR2 FQGTGA. Trimming stripped 5 bases from V and 4 bases from J, with 17 bases between. The CDR3 DNA follows: TGTGCCAGCAGCGGGGGGGCAGGGGGCGGAGAGACCCAGTACTTC. Protein: CASSGGAGGGETQYF.

In its sample, this clone was seen once. The chain couples TRBV18 to TRBJ1-3; D unclear. Germline V gene lookup returns CDR1 KGHSH and CDR2 LQKENI. CDR3 size: 13 residues. V was pared by 6 bases and J by 8 bases, with 14 bases between. In DNA, the CDR3 is TGTGCCAGCTCTACCACTCTACGGGACACCATATATTTT. It yields the protein CASSTTLRDTIYF.

This clone occurred a few times. The V and J genes are TRBV18 and TRBJ1-5, with TRBD1 matching over 10 bases. Germline values: CDR1 KGHSH, CDR2 LQKENI. The CDR3 has 15 amino acids. J lost 3 bases, V lost 6 bases, and 5 bases had no gene match. The CDR3 is CASSTGQGLNQPQHF. CDR3 bases: TGTGCCAGCTCTACGGGACAGGGGCTCAATCAGCCCCAGCATTTT. The full variable domain, its missing parts supplied by reference TRBV18 and TRBJ1-5, is NAGVMQNPRHLVRRRGQEARLRCSPMKGHSHVYWYRQLPEEGLKFMVYLQKENIIDESGMPKERFSAEFPKEGPSILRIQQVVRGDSAAYFCASSTGQGLNQPQHFGDGTRLSIL.

The chain joins TRBV28 to TRBJ1-1; D gene uncertain. CDR3 length: 11 amino acids. The germline V and J ends were trimmed by 6 bases and 11 bases, with 13 bases remaining between them. CDR1 is MDHEN, CDR2 SYDVKM, per germline. This CDR3 is CASSLRLEAFF. The CDR3 DNA reads as TGTGCCAGCAGCCTTCGACTAGAGGCTTTCTTT.

In its sample, this clone was seen a few times. V and J are TRBV5-1 and TRBJ2-7; D may be TRBD2 (6 bases). V dropped 4 bases and J dropped 3 bases, with 17 bases sitting between them. This CDR3 spans 15 amino acids. The germline V gene has CDR1 SGHRS and CDR2 YFSETQ. In DNA, the CDR3 is TGCGCCAGCAGCCCGGGTCGGAGGGTTAACTACGAGCAGTACTTC. This gives the protein CASSPGRRVNYEQYF.